Included here is one TCR beta chain sequence, with context. The junction departs from the called germline gene at one end, perhaps through a read error. The record originates from a study of T cells in Graves' hyperthyroidism and ophthalmopathy. Germline V gives CDR1 PRHDT, CDR2 FYEKMQ (reference sequence). The CDR3 is made up of 16 amino acids. RNA transcripts yielded amplified TCR beta CDR3 regions. The study used the HTBI primer set for a first-round RT-PCR of the TCR CDR3. One entry per CDR3 protein results from TCRdb running MiXCR on the multiplex PCR reads. The table lists about 560,000 distinct CDR3 sequences, around 15% of them singletons.

The source of this sequence is a middle-aged woman with Graves' hyperthyroidism. This sequence joins TRBV13 and TRBJ2-7; 8 nucleotides agree with TRBD1. The sequenced material came from blood. The CDR3 DNA is TGTGCCAGCAGCTTATTTCCCGGACAGGGTTTCTACCAGCAGTACTTC. Its protein product is CASSLFPGQGFYQQYF.